This is a list of T cell receptor beta chains from one sample in a study of Ad26.COV2.S vaccination and SARS-CoV-2 variants. The assay was immunoSEQ multiplex PCR, and TCRdb's table has in-frame clones only and misses some. The repertoire holds around 370,000 clones, with roughly 85% as singletons. The specimen comprised peripheral blood, sampled in a trial of Ad26.COV2.S vaccine versus placebo. The source is a person between 18 and 65 years old who received the Ad26.COV2.S COVID-19 vaccine or a placebo. Both conserved end residues are part of each CDR3. D genes are given only for firm matches. Rows may omit the clone size; those that give it use once, few, many or a size class.

d_call,v_call,j_call,clone_size,cdr3_aa,cdr3_nt
-,TRBV27,TRBJ2-7,many,CASRPITSYEQYF,TGTGCCAGCAGGCCAATTACCTCCTACGAGCAGTACTTC
TRBD1,TRBV10-3,TRBJ1-2,-,CAIRRRQGARDGYTF,TGTGCCATCAGACGGCGACAGGGGGCGAGGGATGGCTACACCTTC
TRBD1,TRBV7-9,TRBJ2-5,once,CASSLAQNRGQTQYF,TGTGCCAGCAGCTTAGCGCAAAACAGGGGGCAGACCCAGTACTTC
TRBD2,TRBV4-2,TRBJ2-3,-,CASSQGTSGGLGDTQYF,TGTGCCAGCAGCCAAGGGACTAGCGGGGGGCTGGGAGATACGCAGTATTTT
-,TRBV3-1/TRBV3-2,TRBJ1-1,once,CASSQSLGTLNTEAFF,TGTGCCAGCAGCCAATCCCTGGGGACATTGAACACTGAAGCTTTCTTT
-,TRBV19,TRBJ1-1,-,CASSRTGGPGGESTEAFF,TGTGCCAGTAGTCGCACCGGAGGACCCGGGGGGGAGAGTACTGAAGCTTTCTTT
-,TRBV2,TRBJ2-7,-,CASREGVWAYEQYF,TGTGCCAGCAGGGAGGGGGTGTGGGCCTACGAGCAGTACTTC
TRBD2,TRBV7-9,TRBJ2-3,-,CASSPRLAGAPDTQYF,TGTGCCAGCAGCCCCCGACTAGCGGGAGCACCAGATACGCAGTATTTT
-,TRBV6-5,TRBJ1-2,once,CASSYSTRFGYGYTF,TGTGCCAGCAGTTACTCGACCAGGTTCGGCTATGGCTACACCTTC
-,TRBV6-4,TRBJ1-1,-,CASSAREGTEAFF,TGTGCCAGCAGTGCCAGGGAGGGCACTGAAGCTTTCTTT
-,TRBV9,TRBJ2-7,-,CASSAGGASYEQYF,TGTGCCAGCAGCGCGGGTGGGGCTTCCTACGAGCAGTACTTC
-,TRBV12-3/TRBV12-4,TRBJ1-4,-,CASREQGEKLFF,TGTGCCAGCAGGGAACAGGGTGAAAAACTGTTTTTT
-,TRBV9,TRBJ2-5,-,CASSVQGGEETQYF,TGTGCCAGCAGCGTACAGGGCGGTGAGGAGACCCAGTACTTC
-,TRBV28,TRBJ1-1,-,CASSLGGTDLRLGAFF,TGTGCCAGCAGTTTAGGCGGTACGGACCTTCGGCTTGGCGCTTTCTTT
-,TRBV2,TRBJ2-3,once,CASSVGRGSGSTDTQYF,TGTGCCAGCAGTGTGGGGAGAGGTAGCGGAAGCACAGATACGCAGTATTTT
TRBD1,TRBV11-2,TRBJ2-7,-,CASSFPQGASTF,TGTGCCAGCAGCTTCCCGCAGGGGGCCTCCACCTTC
TRBD1,TRBV19,TRBJ1-6,once,CASSTTGSSYNSPLHF,TGTGCCAGTAGTACGACAGGGAGCTCCTATAATTCACCCCTCCACTTT
-,TRBV19,TRBJ2-7,-,CASSVFSGSSYEQYF,TGTGCCAGTAGTGTCTTTTCCGGGAGCTCCTACGAGCAGTACTTC
TRBD1,TRBV3-1/TRBV3-2,TRBJ1-3,-,CASSQVLGQGGNTIYF,TGTGCCAGCAGCCAAGTTTTGGGACAGGGAGGAAACACCATATATTTT
TRBD1,TRBV29-1,TRBJ2-1,-,CSVMTGGSYEQFF,TGCAGCGTGATGACAGGGGGCTCATATGAGCAGTTCTTC
-,TRBV19,TRBJ2-7,-,CASMRGSEQYF,TGTGCCAGTATGAGGGGGAGCGAGCAGTACTTC
TRBD1,TRBV5-4,TRBJ1-1,-,CASSPRRTGRSSTEAFF,TGTGCCAGCAGCCCAAGAAGGACAGGGAGGAGTAGTACTGAAGCTTTCTTT
-,TRBV6-2/TRBV6-3,TRBJ2-7,-,CASSYVSNEQYF,TGTGCCAGCAGTTACGTCTCCAACGAGCAGTACTTC
-,TRBV2,TRBJ2-1,few,CAKKLRDEQFF,TGTGCCAAAAAGCTGAGGGATGAGCAGTTCTTC
-,TRBV9,TRBJ2-1,-,CASSSRISVGAYNEQFF,TGTGCCAGCAGCTCAAGGATTAGCGTAGGAGCCTACAATGAGCAGTTCTTC
-,TRBV9,TRBJ2-7,-,CASSPRDRYEQYF,TGTGCCAGCAGCCCCAGGGATCGCTACGAGCAGTACTTC
-,TRBV19,TRBJ1-1,-,CASSIRLNTEAFF,TGTGCCAGTAGTATTCGGCTGAACACTGAAGCTTTCTTT
-,TRBV6-6,TRBJ2-7,-,CASSSPPVGSYEQYF,TGTGCCAGCAGTTCCCCTCCGGTGGGTTCCTACGAGCAGTACTTC
TRBD1,TRBV2,TRBJ2-3,-,CASSAPAGGTDTQYF,TGTGCCAGCAGTGCGCCCGCAGGGGGCACGGATACGCAGTATTTT
TRBD1,TRBV30,TRBJ1-1,-,CAWSRDSLNTEAFF,TGTGCCTGGAGTCGGGACAGCCTGAACACTGAAGCTTTCTTT
-,TRBV11-2,TRBJ2-7,-,CASSFTIDSSYEQYF,TGTGCCAGCAGCTTTACGATAGATTCGTCCTACGAGCAGTACTTC
-,TRBV9,TRBJ2-7,few,CASSVPLPTALNEQYF,TGTGCCAGCAGCGTTCCGTTACCAACAGCACTCAACGAGCAGTACTTC
-,TRBV29-1,TRBJ2-7,few,CSGTWGSSYEQYF,TGCAGCGGGACATGGGGCTCATCCTACGAGCAGTACTTC
-,TRBV5-1,TRBJ1-1,-,CASSLTGNTEAFF,TGCGCCAGCAGCTTAACAGGAAACACTGAAGCTTTCTTT
TRBD1,TRBV10-2,TRBJ1-2,-,CASSSTPTGGPIYGYTF,TGCGCCAGCAGTTCTACCCCAACAGGGGGCCCAATCTATGGCTACACCTTC
-,TRBV2,TRBJ1-5,few,CASSALQNSNQPQHF,TGTGCCAGCAGTGCCCTTCAGAATAGCAATCAGCCCCAGCATTTT
TRBD1,TRBV18,TRBJ1-2,-,CASSPDRGYGYTF,TGTGCCAGCTCACCGGACAGGGGATATGGCTACACCTTC
TRBD2,TRBV19,TRBJ2-3,-,CASQGLAGGPYTQYF,TGTGCCAGCCAGGGACTAGCGGGGGGGCCATATACGCAGTATTTT
-,TRBV10-2,TRBJ2-7,-,CASTRDRPYEQYF,TGCGCCAGCACCAGAGACCGACCCTACGAGCAGTACTTC
-,TRBV5-4,TRBJ2-3,-,CASSLWDLGEQYF,TGTGCCAGCAGCTTGTGGGATTTAGGTGAGCAGTATTTT
-,TRBV9,TRBJ2-1,-,CASSVAGSRVQFF,TGTGCCAGCAGCGTAGCTGGTAGTAGGGTGCAGTTCTTC
TRBD1,TRBV24-1,TRBJ2-2,-,CATSDRTGGVGTGELFF,TGTGCCACCAGTGATCGTACAGGGGGCGTGGGCACCGGGGAGCTGTTTTTT
-,TRBV7-2,TRBJ2-7,-,CASSYGGGEQYF,TGTGCCAGCAGCTACGGGGGCGGGGAGCAGTACTTC
-,TRBV30,TRBJ1-2,-,CAWSAKSSGSRAYGYTF,TGTGCCTGGAGCGCTAAGAGTTCAGGGAGTAGGGCCTATGGCTACACCTTC
-,TRBV4-1,TRBJ2-2,-,CASSPGRGATGELFF,TGCGCCAGCAGCCCAGGTCGGGGGGCGACCGGGGAGCTGTTTTTT
-,TRBV7-2,TRBJ1-6,-,CASSLQTGGDSPLHF,TGTGCCAGCAGCTTACAAACAGGTGGGGATTCACCCCTCCACTTT
-,TRBV27,TRBJ2-7,-,CASSLSGDEPYEQYF,TGTGCCAGCAGTTTAAGTGGGGACGAACCGTACGAGCAGTACTTC